The clone carrying this TCR beta chain was observed once. Assignments of participants to cohorts depended upon their own reported clinical history. All recovered Cohort 3 donors got two negative PCRs, got clearance, or saw symptom resolution. The record originates from a study of blood T cell repertoires in COVID-19. As for the study in general: T cells, B-cell-depleted T cells, or PBMCs supplied cDNA or gDNA.

Trimming removed 2 bases from V and 4 bases from J; junction bases left unmatched: 3. CDR1 and CDR2 from the germline V gene are MDHEN and SYDVKM. CDR3 length: 14 residues. As handled by the study authors: Amplification with reference gene primers provided the estimates of nucleated cell counts. Measured with immunoSEQ multiplex PCR; TCRdb has only the in-frame clones, and not every one. V and J calls and clone size follow that table, whereas D and trimming were derived from the DNA. Of 200,000 to 300,000 clones listed, about 89% are singletons. Sequencing used PBMCs or T cells enriched from blood (not recorded which). The TCR originated in a man between 40 and 49 years old who had recovered from COVID-19. The chain employs TRBV28 and TRBJ1-1; 8 bases align to TRBD1. In DNA form, the CDR3 reads TGTGCCAGCAGTTTACAGGGGGCGGGCACTGAAGCTTTCTTT. This sequence encodes CASSLQGAGTEAFF.